The clone carrying this T cell receptor beta chain was observed a handful of times. Its antigen remains unknown. Time point in this sample: cycle 4 day 1 (C4D1), after 6 weeks of nivolumab. All patients relapsed after autologous stem cell transplantation, and brentuximab vedotin exposure varied. Complete response, partial response or progressive disease constituted the best response categories observed. This entry belongs to a study of PD-1 blockade in classical Hodgkin lymphoma. General observations from the study: By C4D1, CD4+ diversity increased significantly, especially in complete responders.

The table came from immunoSEQ multiplex PCR; TCRdb's copy has only in-frame clones and leaves some out. Of more than 90,000 clones in the sample, roughly 78% were seen once. The CDR3 is 12 amino acids. The V gene lost 4 bases and the J gene lost 6 bases, with 7 bases spanning the gap. The germline CDR1 and CDR2 sequences are MDHEN and SYDVKM. This clonotype was obtained from a human donor with classical Hodgkin lymphoma. The sequenced sample was peripheral blood mononuclear cells (PBMCs), obtained before the fourth cycle of nivolumab. V usage is TRBV28 and J usage is TRBJ1-5; D uncertain. Here the CDR3 DNA reads TGTGCCAGCAGTTATATCCGTCAGCCCCAGCATTTT. Amino acids: CASSYIRQPQHF.